The 17 T cell receptor beta chains reported below all come from one sample, sequenced in a study of cytomegalovirus exposure and HLA in healthy donors. Primers: 60 Vbeta forward and 13 Jbeta reverse. Method: immunoSEQ multiplex PCR; TCRdb's copy keeps in-frame clones and lacks some. The data show 150,000 to 200,000 clones, with around 79% seen just once and 1.5% to 2% held by the top ten. Material for sequencing was PBMCs. These receptor sequences come from a woman aged 45-60 years in good health and CMV-seronegative.

This chain connects TRBV6-6 to TRBJ1-5, with no clear D. The germline gives CDR1 MNHNY, CDR2 SVGAGI (reference sequence). The ends were cut back, 2 bases at V and 7 bases at J, with 12 bases in the middle. The CDR3 runs 14 residues. CDR3 in DNA: TGTGCCAGCAGTTACGGGCAGGTCGGACAGCCCCAGCATTTT. This sequence encodes CASSYGQVGQPQHF.

V and J are TRBV2 and TRBJ2-2; D gene ambiguous. Germline loops: CDR1 SNHLY, CDR2 FYNNEI. V lost 3 bases and J lost 6, with 14 bases in between. This CDR3 has 15 residues. CDR3 DNA: TGTGCCAGCAGTGATCCCGTAAAGCTAGCCGGGGAGCTGTTTTTT. Protein product: CASSDPVKLAGELFF.

This chain uses TRBV18 with TRBJ1-1, with 10 bases fitting TRBD1. Germline loops: CDR1 KGHSH, CDR2 LQKENI. The CDR3 contains 15 residues. V shed 6 bases and J 3 bases; nucleotides not matched to a gene: 7. The CDR3 protein is CASSPLGTGDTEAFF. The CDR3 bases are TGTGCCAGCTCGCCCTTGGGGACAGGGGACACTGAAGCTTTCTTT.

The gene calls are TRBV21-1 and TRBJ1-3; the table's D call, TRBD1, has no DNA check behind it. TRBV21-1 is a known pseudogene. CDR3 length: 15 amino acids. The CDR3 nucleotides read TGTGCCAGCAGCGCTAGACAGGGCTCTGGAAACACCATATATTTT. Protein product: CASSARQGSGNTIYF.

The V and J genes are TRBV19 and TRBJ1-4; the D gene is possibly TRBD1 (6 bases). This CDR3 has 15 residues. The ends were cut back, 5 bases at V and 3 bases at J, with 13 bases in the middle. Germline CDR1 LNHDA, CDR2 SQIVND (reference sequence). CDR3 amino acids: CASSPRTVSNEKLFF. The CDR3 region has the DNA TGTGCCAGTAGTCCGCGGACAGTCTCTAATGAAAAACTGTTTTTT.

The chain carries TRBV25-1 and TRBJ1-1; D gene ambiguous. With 3 bases removed from V and 4 bases from J, the gap between germline ends came to 6 bases. The CDR3 has 12 amino acids. Germline V CDR1 and CDR2: MGHDK, SYGVNS. The CDR3: CASSDPTTEAFF. DNA for the CDR3: TGTGCCAGCAGTGACCCTACCACTGAAGCTTTCTTT.

This chain links TRBV19 with TRBJ2-7; the match to TRBD1 covers 9 bases. V lost 6 bases to trimming and J lost 6 bases; unmatched junction nucleotides: 3. CDR3 length: 12 residues. CDR1 and CDR2 from the germline V gene are LNHDA and SQIVND (reference sequence). The CDR3 DNA sequence: TGTGCCAGTAGGAGACAGGGGGGCGAGCAGTACTTC. Its protein product is CASRRQGGEQYF.

This clone was seen a handful of times. This rearrangement joins TRBV2 to TRBJ2-7; D possibly corresponds to TRBD1 (6 bases). Per germline, CDR1 SNHLY and CDR2 FYNNEI. The CDR3 has 13 residues. V was shortened by 8 bases and J by 3 bases, with 14 bases between the two germline ends. The CDR3 DNA follows: TGTGCCAGCGGAAGGGACATAGACTACGAGCAGTACTTC. It codes for CASGRDIDYEQYF.

As concerns this clone: One end of the junction varies from germline; a read error may be responsible. V and J are TRBV5-4 and TRBJ2-3; 14 bases are shared with TRBD2. The CDR3 totals 17 residues. In germline, CDR1 is SGHNT, CDR2 YYREEE (reference sequence). The CDR3 DNA reads TGTGCCGGCAGCCGGCCGACTAGCGGGAGGGTGGGAGATACGCAGTATTTT. This translates into CAGSRPTSGRVGDTQYF.

This chain connects TRBV6-5 to TRBJ2-3; TRBD2 matches at 10 bases. With V trimmed by 6 bases and J by 3 bases, 3 bases remained unmatched. CDR1 MNHEY and CDR2 SVGAGI come from the germline V gene. CDR3 length equals 14 residues. The CDR3 DNA reads as TGTGCCAGCAGGCTAGCGGGAGAGACAGATACGCAGTATTTT. This sequence encodes CASRLAGETDTQYF.

This chain joins TRBV7-3 and TRBJ2-1; TRBD2 is a possible D gene (5 bases). V dropped 5 bases and J dropped 6 bases, with 20 bases sitting between them. This CDR3 region has 16 residues. Germline V gene sequence: CDR1 SGHTA, CDR2 FQGTGA. CDR3 sequence: CASSPPSEGRLNEQFF. In DNA form, the CDR3 reads TGTGCCAGCAGCCCGCCTTCAGAGGGTAGGCTCAATGAGCAGTTCTTC.

The V and J genes are TRBV10-3 and TRBJ1-5; D gene uncertain. Germline loops: CDR1 ENHRY, CDR2 SYGVKD. V was trimmed by 11 bases and J by 1 base, leaving 9 bases between them. CDR3 length: 12 residues. Here the CDR3 reads CAARSSNQPQHF. The CDR3 nucleotides are TGTGCCGCCCGGTCGAGCAATCAGCCCCAGCATTTT.

This clone was detected a few times. The chain uses TRBV19 and TRBJ2-6; 10 nucleotides agree with TRBD1. This CDR3 spans 16 amino acids. With 4 bases clipped from V and 2 bases from J, the junction kept 2 bases outside the gene matches. Germline values: CDR1 LNHDA, CDR2 SQIVND (reference sequence). The CDR3 DNA reads TGTGCCAGTAGTAGGGGGACAGGGGCTGGGGCCAACGTCCTGACTTTC. It translates to CASSRGTGAGANVLTF.

The V and J genes are TRBV2 and TRBJ2-4; 9 bases map to TRBD1. Germline assignment: CDR1 SNHLY and CDR2 FYNNEI. After removal of 6 bases from V and 15 bases from J, the junction contained 18 bases not matched to a gene. The CDR3 is 15 residues long. The CDR3 loop reads CASRQGQGRRPRAYF. For the CDR3, the DNA is TGTGCCAGCAGACAAGGACAGGGGCGAAGGCCAAGAGCGTACTTC. Combining the CDR3 with reference TRBV2 and TRBJ2-4 gives the whole variable domain EPEVTQTPSHQVTQMGQEVILRCVPISNHLYFYWYRQILGQKVEFLVSFYNNEISEKSEIFDDQFSVERPDGSNFTLKIRSTKLEDSAMYFCASRQGQGRRPRAYFGAGTRLSVL.

The chain employs TRBV4-2 and TRBJ2-7; tentatively, D is TRBD1 (6 bases). The V gene's germline CDR1 is LGHNA and CDR2 YNFKEQ. V was pared by 7 bases and J by 6 bases, with 16 bases between. The CDR3 runs 13 residues. CDR3 nucleotide sequence: TGTGCCAGCACTACAACAGGGTTTGGCGAGCAGTACTTC. It encodes CASTTTGFGEQYF.

This clone came up many times. The chain recombines TRBV4-3 with TRBJ1-2; 9 nucleotides align to TRBD1. Unmatched junction bases numbered 13, after V lost 0 bases and J lost 8 bases. The CDR3 spans 17 residues. Per germline, CDR1 LGHNA and CDR2 YSLEER. The CDR3 is CASSQDVYRTGARGYTF. The CDR3 bases are TGCGCCAGCAGCCAAGATGTCTACCGGACAGGGGCTAGGGGCTACACCTTC.

The rearrangement joins TRBV7-9 to TRBJ2-5; 7 bases line up with TRBD1. The CDR3 totals 16 residues. Germline loops: CDR1 SEHNR, CDR2 FQNEAQ (reference sequence). Trimming took 2 bases from V and 4 from J; bases not matched to a gene: 10. CDR3 protein: CASSLNEPGGRETQYF. The CDR3 nucleotides read TGTGCCAGCAGCTTAAATGAACCAGGGGGACGAGAGACCCAGTACTTC.